What follows is one TCR beta chain and its context. Its antigen remains undetermined. Base-call qualities are not available, and no considerably larger clone is one nucleotide away. The entry originates in a study of early T cells in non-severe SARS-CoV-2 infection (dated by TCRdb to the early 2020s). Some background on the complete study: Because TCR sequencing relied on bulk RNA taken from unsorted whole blood, pairing of alpha and beta chains was not possible. Summary of the overall study and its limitations: VDJdb matching was skewed toward anti-spike CD8 responses and likely underestimated virus-specific expansions by missing private and CD4 specificities.

The CDR3 goes from the cysteine to the phenylalanine over 17 residues. The read is trimmed to its CDR3 DNA, 51 bases read in frame from base 1. The CDR1 and CDR2 encoded by the germline V gene (reference sequence) are DFQATT and SNEGSKA. V is cut by 5 bases and J by 0 bases, and the space between the germline ends is 20 bases. Libraries were prepared through 5' RACE. TCRdb names NextSeq 500 as the instrument used. The TCR library protocol attached unique molecular identifiers to individual cDNA molecules to correct for sequencing error and PCR bias. Sequencing covered both TCR alpha and beta chains, and within each sample the abundances of alpha and beta sequences were tightly co-correlated. In the original analysis: Decombinator V4 was used to annotate the V gene, J gene and CDR3 of the TCR sequences. TCRs were defined as expanded if a significant change between any two time points was detected under a Poisson model with p below 0.0001. Abundances of TCRs were expressed as counts per million after normalisation to the total number of TCRs sequenced in each sample. MAIT TCRs were defined by TRAV1-2 paired with TRAJ12, TRAJ20 or TRAJ33, and iNKT TCRs by TRAV10 paired with TRAJ18. VDJdb, accessed on 1 November 2021, was searched for TCRs annotated for CMV, EBV and SARS-CoV-2, and TCRs annotated for more than one antigen were excluded. The raw public data were reprocessed by TCRdb itself: fastp quality trimming at Q25, MiXCR clonotype calling, in-frame beta chains only. Every entry covers one CDR3 protein and lists the most common genes and DNA from its rows. TCRdb's processing, not the authors' own work, is the source of the V and J calls. This sample lists around 84,000 distinct CDR3 sequences; around an eighth were detected once. The ten biggest clones cover around 7% of the sample.

The study was a case-control design nested within a healthcare worker cohort in London, UK, with weekly nasopharyngeal swab PCR tests and blood sampling. Healthcare workers were recruited during the week of the UK lockdown, between 23 and 31 March 2020, and followed weekly for up to roughly 15 weeks. This TCR came from an adult who was a healthcare worker with PCR-confirmed SARS-CoV-2 infection or an uninfected control (not recorded which). This chain joins TRBV20-1 to TRBJ2-1; the best D guess is TRBD1, with 5 bases matching. Sequenced material: whole blood. The CDR3 region reads CSAVVEVGAGSYNEQFF. The DNA reads as follows: TGCAGTGCTGTGGTTGAGGTAGGGGCAGGCTCCTACAATGAGCAGTTCTTC.